These 29 T cell receptor beta chains originate from one sample sequenced in a study of glioma-infiltrating T cells. Using RNA template, CDR3s of TCR alpha and beta were amplified with iRepertoire arm-PCR. In TCRdb, the multiplex PCR reads were re-called with MiXCR into one record per CDR3 protein. Found here are 84,000 or so distinct CDR3 sequences, about 25% of them singletons; the top ten hold over 5.5%. Specimen: glioma tissue, nonneoplastic brain tissue, or PBMCs (not recorded which). The receptors derive from a human donor with low-grade glioma or glioblastoma, undergoing nonglioma brain surgery, or in good health (not recorded which).

This clonotype was observed many times. This chain links TRBV20-1 with TRBJ1-5; D is possibly TRBD1 (5 bases). Between the trimmed V and J ends, which lost 3 bases and 0 bases, there was a span of 12 bases. Germline lookup yields CDR1 DFQATT and CDR2 SNEGSKA (reference sequence). The CDR3 has 15 amino acids. The CDR3 nucleotides read TGCAGTGCTAGCGACAGTGGGTATAGCAATCAGCCCCAGCATTTT. Protein: CSASDSGYSNQPQHF.

As DNA, the CDR3 is TGTGCCGCCAGGGCAGGGGGCGAATCTGAAGCTTTCTTT. This gives the protein CAARAGGESEAFF. The J gene is TRBJ1-1, the V gene TRBV6-2 or TRBV6-3; 8 nucleotides agree with TRBD1. J was trimmed by 6 bases and V by 11 bases; bases with no gene match: 11. This CDR3 is built from 13 residues. CDR1 is MNHEY and CDR2 is SVGEGT in the germline V gene.

There are a few counts of this clonotype. The chain has TRBV7-9 and TRBJ2-5, with 10 bases aligning to TRBD2. Per germline, CDR1 SEHNR and CDR2 FQNEAQ (reference sequence). The CDR3 has 15 amino acids. V was pared by 1 base and J by 4 bases, with 3 bases of the junction left unmatched. CDR3 protein: CASSLVAGGGETQYF. The CDR3 DNA follows: TGTGCCAGCAGCTTAGTAGCGGGGGGAGGAGAGACCCAGTACTTC.

This clonotype was recorded a few times. The chain combines TRBV29-1 with TRBJ2-3; D gene unclear. Germline CDR1 and CDR2: SQVTM and ANQGSEA. V lost 4 bases to trimming and J lost 6 bases, with 2 bases between them. CDR3 length equals 9 residues. DNA for the CDR3: TGCAGCGTTGGCGATACGCAGTATTTT. This translates into CSVGDTQYF.

This clonotype was detected only a few times. A clone one base away is much larger, so this may be a read error. The chain employs TRBV3-1 and TRBJ1-6; D call uncertain. This CDR3 is 16 amino acids long. In germline, CDR1 is LGHDT, CDR2 YNNKEL (reference sequence). CDR3 in DNA: TGTGCCGGCAGCCAAGGCTTGAGCTCCTATAATTCACCCCTCCACTTT. Translated, it gives CAGSQGLSSYNSPLHF. The entire variable domain, with the rest obtained from reference TRBV3-1 and TRBJ1-6, is as follows: DTAVSQTPKYLVTQMGNDKSIKCEQNLGHDTMYWYKQDSKKFLKIMFSYNNKELIINETVPNRFSPKSPDKAHLNLHINSLELGDSAVYFCAGSQGLSSYNSPLHFGNGTRLTVT.

In the case of this clonotype: Possible read error: a much larger clone is one base away. The V gene is TRBV7-2, the J gene TRBJ2-3; perhaps TRBD2 as D (5 bases). V was shortened by 11 bases and J by 4 bases, with 19 bases between the two germline ends. Germline V CDR1 and CDR2: SGHTA, FQGNSA. The CDR3 contains 14 residues. The DNA for the CDR3 is TGTGCCGCCTCGGGAAGACTCGGCGCAGATACGCAGTATTTT. It translates to CAASGRLGADTQYF.

Of note for this clonotype: Relative to the germline gene, one junction end is altered; a read error may explain this. V usage is TRBV6-1 and J usage is TRBJ2-1, with D uncertain. The CDR3 spans 17 residues. CDR1 and CDR2 from the germline V gene are MNHNS and SASEGT. The CDR3 loop is CASSEVKTIFTENEQFF. DNA for the CDR3: TGTGCCAGCAGTGAAGTAAAAACTATCTTTACAGAAAATGAGCAATTCTTC.

In this sample, this clonotype turned up many times. The chain links TRBV4-2 to TRBJ2-7; perhaps TRBD1 as D (5 bases). CDR3 length: 15 residues. V lost 0 bases and J 4 bases, leaving 13 bases between the germline ends. Germline CDR1 is LGHNA and CDR2 is YNFKEQ. The CDR3 nucleotides read TGTGCCAGCAGCCAAGATCAGGGCTGGGGTTACGAGCAGTACTTC. This codes for CASSQDQGWGYEQYF.

This clonotype was detected many times. The V and J genes are TRBV6-1 and TRBJ2-1; 8 bases are shared with TRBD1. Unmatched junction bases numbered 2, after V lost 6 bases and J lost 4 bases. The CDR3 runs 13 residues. CDR1 is MNHNS, CDR2 SASEGT, per germline. DNA of the CDR3: TGTGCCAGCAGGCGACAGGGGTACAATGAGCAGTTCTTC. Its translation is CASRRQGYNEQFF.

The CDR3 DNA follows: TGTGCCAGCAGCCCTGGTAAATGGGCGGGGGGGAATGAGCAGTTCTTC. Its translation: CASSPGKWAGGNEQFF. The chain combines TRBV5-4 with TRBJ2-1, with 9 bases identical to TRBD2. The germline V gene encodes CDR1 SGHNT and CDR2 YYREEE (reference sequence). The CDR3 is 16 residues long. Losses at the gene ends were 4 bases for V and 7 bases for J; bases not matched to a gene: 12.

This clonotype appeared many times. V gene TRBV20-1 combines with J gene TRBJ2-1; 14 bases line up with TRBD2. Trimming took 5 bases from V and 0 from J; bases not matched to a gene: 6. Germline CDR1 is DFQATT and CDR2 is SNEGSKA (reference sequence). This CDR3 is 17 amino acids long. The CDR3 loop reads CSAPGLAGGSSYNEQFF. As DNA, the CDR3 is TGCAGTGCTCCCGGACTAGCGGGGGGAAGCTCCTACAATGAGCAGTTCTTC.

This clonotype was found a few times. V and J are TRBV29-1 and TRBJ1-4; a possible D gene is TRBD1 (5 bases). Trimming left V 8 bases short and J 1 base short, with 14 bases between. The CDR3 has 14 amino acids. CDR1 and CDR2 (germline): SQVTM, ANQGSEA. The CDR3 nucleotides read TGCAGCTGGACCGGGGGGGGAACTAATGAAAAACTGTTTTTT. Translation gives CSWTGGGTNEKLFF.

This clonotype was counted many times. This chain connects TRBV19 to TRBJ2-7; maybe TRBD1 (5 bases). Germline values: CDR1 LNHDA, CDR2 SQIVND (reference sequence). The CDR3 consists of 13 residues. With 3 bases removed from V and 3 bases from J, the gap between germline ends came to 9 bases. The CDR3 is CASSMRQSYEQYF. The CDR3 DNA is TGTGCCAGTAGTATGAGACAGAGCTACGAGCAGTACTTC.

This clonotype was seen repeatedly, ten times or more. This chain joins TRBV2 and TRBJ2-5; 7 nucleotides match TRBD1. Germline-derived CDR1 and CDR2 are SNHLY and FYNNEI. V was pared by 6 bases and J by 5 bases, with 9 bases of the junction left unmatched. The CDR3 is made up of 14 amino acids. The CDR3 DNA follows: TGTGCCAGCAGCTTGACACCGACAGGGGAGACCCAGTACTTC. Translated: CASSLTPTGETQYF.

This clonotype occurred once. The V call is TRBV12-3 or TRBV12-4, the J call TRBJ1-2; 9 bases are a match to TRBD1. This CDR3 is built from 15 residues. Germline trimming cut 4 bases from V and 3 bases from J; bases unmatched to any gene: 6. CDR3 in amino acids: CASSSYRGRDYGYTF. The CDR3 nucleotides are TGTGCCAGCAGTTCCTACAGGGGGCGGGACTATGGCTACACCTTC.

In its sample, this clonotype was seen a few times. This CDR3 reads CASSFRQYQETQYF. The CDR3, as DNA: TGTGCCAGCAGTTTCCGACAGTACCAAGAGACCCAGTACTTC. The chain recombines TRBV5-4 with TRBJ2-5; D perhaps matches TRBD1 (5 bases). Trimming removed 5 bases at V and 0 bases at J, with 11 bases between. Germline values: CDR1 SGHNT, CDR2 YYREEE (reference sequence). The CDR3 has 14 amino acids.

This clonotype was seen repeatedly, ten times or more. The chain combines TRBV18 with TRBJ2-3, with unresolved D. V was shortened by 0 bases and J by 0 bases, with 1 base between the two germline ends. The CDR3 length is 13 residues. The germline CDR1 and CDR2 sequences are KGHSH and LQKENI. The CDR3 nucleotides read TGTGCCAGCTCACCACCGAGCACAGATACGCAGTATTTT. It translates to CASSPPSTDTQYF.

This clonotype has at least ten counts. This sequence joins TRBV2 and TRBJ1-2; the D is unclear. The length of the CDR3 is 13 residues. Per germline, CDR1 SNHLY and CDR2 FYNNEI. Trimming removed 4 bases from V and 8 bases from J, with 14 bases in between. CDR3 sequence: CASSVSRREGYTF. The DNA of the CDR3 is TGTGCCAGCAGTGTATCGCGACGGGAAGGCTACACCTTC.

Ten or more counts support this clonotype. The chain has TRBV27 and TRBJ2-2; D may match TRBD1 or TRBD2 (5 bases each). Germline loops: CDR1 MNHEY, CDR2 SMNVEV (reference sequence). The V end lost 8 bases, the J end lost 2 bases, and 15 bases lay between the germline ends. CDR3 length: 15 amino acids. CDR3 sequence: CASRMYGANTGELFF. For the CDR3, the DNA is TGTGCCAGCCGCATGTACGGGGCAAACACCGGGGAGCTGTTTTTT.

The sample holds many counts of this clonotype. This chain connects TRBV24-1 to TRBJ2-7, with 9 bases that match TRBD1. V gave up 2 bases and J gave up 7 bases; unmatched junction bases: 2. The CDR3 length is 13 residues. Germline-derived CDR1 and CDR2 are KGHDR and SFDVKD. For the CDR3, the DNA is TGTGCCACCAGTGATTCGACAGGGGGAGAGCAGTACTTC. Its protein product is CATSDSTGGEQYF.

This clonotype was counted ten times or more. The genes are TRBV9 and TRBJ2-7, with 7 bases lining up with TRBD2. The CDR3 loop spans 15 amino acids. CDR1 and CDR2 from the germline V gene are SGDLS and YYNGEE. Trimming took 0 bases from V and 2 from J; bases not matched to a gene: 5. The CDR3 loop is CASSVATGGTYEQYF. CDR3 sequence (DNA): TGTGCCAGCAGCGTAGCTACGGGGGGAACCTACGAGCAGTACTTC.

This clonotype appeared many times. This chain joins TRBV20-1 and TRBJ2-5; no definite D call. The V end lost 1 base, the J end lost 5 bases, and 8 bases lay between the germline ends. There are 12 residues in the CDR3. CDR1 and CDR2 (germline): DFQATT, SNEGSKA (reference sequence). In DNA, the CDR3 is TGCAGTGCTAGAGTCAGAGCCGAGACCCAGTACTTC. This sequence encodes CSARVRAETQYF.

To note about this clonotype: A much larger clonotype is one base distant, so this may be a read error. The chain recombines TRBV19 with TRBJ1-1; no clear D. The CDR3 is 13 residues long. The germline V gene has CDR1 LNHDA and CDR2 SQIVND (reference sequence). The V end lost 4 bases, the J end lost 2 bases, and 8 bases lay between the germline ends. This CDR3 is CASSRRANTEAFF. As DNA, the CDR3 is TGTGCCAGTAGTAGGCGGGCTAACACTGAAGCTTTCTTT. The whole variable domain, filled in from reference TRBV19 and TRBJ1-1, reads DGGITQSPKYLFRKEGQNVTLSCEQNLNHDAMYWYRQDPGQGLRLIYYSQIVNDFQKGDIAEGYSVSREKKESFPLTVTSAQKNPTAFYLCASSRRANTEAFFGQGTRLTVV.

Note on this clonotype: A much larger clone differs from this one at a single base, so this may be a read error. V is TRBV19 and J is TRBJ1-1; no clear D gene. The CDR3 is 14 amino acids. Germline CDR1 and CDR2: LNHDA and SQIVND (reference sequence). V dropped 7 bases and J dropped 1 base, with 13 bases sitting between them. CDR3 amino acids: CASNTPDGNTEAFF. CDR3 nucleotide sequence: TGTGCCAGTAATACTCCGGACGGGAACACTGAAGCTTTCTTT.

A remark on this clonotype: This clone may be a read error of a much larger clone one base away. The rearrangement uses TRBV18 and TRBJ1-2; perhaps TRBD1 as D (6 bases). CDR1 is KGHSH, CDR2 LQKENI, per germline. The CDR3 length is 16 residues. CDR3 DNA: TGTGCCAGATCACCGAACACAGGGCCCTCTAACTATGGCTACACCTTC. The encoded protein is CARSPNTGPSNYGYTF.

This clonotype was picked up many times. V usage is TRBV7-2 and J usage is TRBJ2-1; 8 bases align to TRBD2. Trimming took 2 bases from V and 11 from J; bases not matched to a gene: 8. This CDR3 has 14 residues. Looked up from germline, CDR1 is SGHTA and CDR2 is FQGNSA. The CDR3 here is CASSLQHSGTKQFF. The CDR3 DNA reads as TGTGCCAGCAGCTTACAACATAGCGGGACTAAGCAGTTCTTC.

For this clonotype: A much larger clone is a single base away; this may be a read error. The chain is built from TRBV12-3 or TRBV12-4 and TRBJ1-5, with D tentatively TRBD1 (5 bases). The CDR3 spans 14 residues. The chain's CDR3 is CAGSLQEGNQPQHF. CDR3 coding DNA: TGTGCCGGCAGTCTACAGGAAGGAAATCAGCCCCAGCATTTT.

Notes on this clonotype: This could be a read error, since a much larger clone is one nucleotide away. The chain couples TRBV5-4 to TRBJ1-6; no clear D gene. Germline lookup yields CDR1 SGHNT and CDR2 YYREEE (reference sequence). Between the trimmed V and J ends, which lost 4 bases and 4 bases, there was a span of 12 bases. The CDR3 is 15 amino acids. The CDR3 is CASSRAGSYNSPLHF. The CDR3 DNA follows: TGTGCCAGCAGCAGAGCCGGGTCTTATAATTCACCCCTCCACTTT.

This clonotype was recorded a few times. This chain joins TRBV6-5 and TRBJ2-7, with no clear D. Between the trimmed V and J ends, which lost 2 bases and 4 bases, there was a span of 12 bases. The CDR3 length is 14 residues. Germline V lookup: CDR1 MNHEY, CDR2 SVGAGI. As DNA, the CDR3 is TGTGCCAGCAGTTACGTTAAAGGGTTTTACGAGCAGTACTTC. Translated: CASSYVKGFYEQYF.